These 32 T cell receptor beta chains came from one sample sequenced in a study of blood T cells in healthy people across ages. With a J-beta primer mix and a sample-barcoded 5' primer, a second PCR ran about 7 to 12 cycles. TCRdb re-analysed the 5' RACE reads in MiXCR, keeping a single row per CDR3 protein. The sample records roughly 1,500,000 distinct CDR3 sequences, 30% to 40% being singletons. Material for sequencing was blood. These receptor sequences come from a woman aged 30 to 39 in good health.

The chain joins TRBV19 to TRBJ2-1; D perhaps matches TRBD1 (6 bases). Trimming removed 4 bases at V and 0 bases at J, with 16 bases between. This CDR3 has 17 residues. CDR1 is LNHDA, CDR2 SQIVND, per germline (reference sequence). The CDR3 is CASSSVEGVYSYNEQFF. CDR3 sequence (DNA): TGTGCCAGTAGTAGCGTCGAGGGGGTCTACTCCTACAATGAGCAGTTCTTC.

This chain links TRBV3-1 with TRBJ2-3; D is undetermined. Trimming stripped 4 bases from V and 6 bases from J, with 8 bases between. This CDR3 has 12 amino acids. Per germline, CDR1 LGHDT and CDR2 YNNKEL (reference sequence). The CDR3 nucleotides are TGTGCCAGCAGCCGAAAGCCGGATACGCAGTATTTT. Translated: CASSRKPDTQYF.

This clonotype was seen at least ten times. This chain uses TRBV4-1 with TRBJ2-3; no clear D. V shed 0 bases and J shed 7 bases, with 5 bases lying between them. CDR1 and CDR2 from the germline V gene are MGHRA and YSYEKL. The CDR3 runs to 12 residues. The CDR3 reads CASSQDQNTQYF. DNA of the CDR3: TGCGCCAGCAGCCAAGATCAAAATACGCAGTATTTT.

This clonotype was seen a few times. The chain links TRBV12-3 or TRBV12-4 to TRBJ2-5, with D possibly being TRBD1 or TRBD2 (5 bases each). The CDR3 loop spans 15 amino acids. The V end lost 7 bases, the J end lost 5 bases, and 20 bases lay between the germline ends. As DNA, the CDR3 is TGTGCCAGCACCTATGGCAGGGCCCGGGGTGAGACCCAGTACTTC. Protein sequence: CASTYGRARGETQYF.

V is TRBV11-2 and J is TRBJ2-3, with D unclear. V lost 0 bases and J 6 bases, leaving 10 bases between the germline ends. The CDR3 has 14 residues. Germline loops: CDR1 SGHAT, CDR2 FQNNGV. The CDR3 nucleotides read TGTGCCAGCAGCTTAGAAGACGGGCTGGATACGCAGTATTTT. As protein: CASSLEDGLDTQYF.

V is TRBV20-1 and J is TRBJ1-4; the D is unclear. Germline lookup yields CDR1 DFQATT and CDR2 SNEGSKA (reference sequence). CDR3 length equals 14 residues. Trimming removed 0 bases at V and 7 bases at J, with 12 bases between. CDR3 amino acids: CSARDPVNGEKLFF. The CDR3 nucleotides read TGCAGTGCTAGAGATCCGGTAAACGGTGAAAAACTGTTTTTT.

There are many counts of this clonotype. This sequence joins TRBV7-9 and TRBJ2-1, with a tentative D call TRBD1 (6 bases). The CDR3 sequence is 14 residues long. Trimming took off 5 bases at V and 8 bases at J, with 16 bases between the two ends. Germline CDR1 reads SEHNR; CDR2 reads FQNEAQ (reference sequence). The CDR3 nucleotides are TGTGCCAGCAGCCCGCGAACAGGGCTGGATGAGCAGTTCTTC. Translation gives CASSPRTGLDEQFF.

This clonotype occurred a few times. The CDR3 coding sequence is TGTGCCAGCAGTTGGGACTCCCAAGAGACCCAGTACTTC. Its translation: CASSWDSQETQYF. This sequence joins TRBV27 and TRBJ2-5; tentative D call: TRBD2 (6 bases). Trimming removed 4 bases from V and 1 base from J, with 7 bases in between. Germline CDR1 reads MNHEY; CDR2 reads SMNVEV (reference sequence). There are 13 residues in the CDR3.

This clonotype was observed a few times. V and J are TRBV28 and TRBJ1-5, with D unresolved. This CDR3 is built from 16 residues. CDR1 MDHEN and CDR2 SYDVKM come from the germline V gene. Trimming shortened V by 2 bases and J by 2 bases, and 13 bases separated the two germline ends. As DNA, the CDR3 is TGTGCCAGCAGTTTAGCCGCGATGGCCCGCAATCAGCCCCAGCATTTT. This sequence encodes CASSLAAMARNQPQHF. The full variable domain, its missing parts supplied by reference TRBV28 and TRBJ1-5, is DVKVTQSSRYLVKRTGEKVFLECVQDMDHENMFWYRQDPGLGLRLIYFSYDVKMKEKGDIPEGYSVSREKKERFSLILESASTNQTSMYLCASSLAAMARNQPQHFGDGTRLSIL.

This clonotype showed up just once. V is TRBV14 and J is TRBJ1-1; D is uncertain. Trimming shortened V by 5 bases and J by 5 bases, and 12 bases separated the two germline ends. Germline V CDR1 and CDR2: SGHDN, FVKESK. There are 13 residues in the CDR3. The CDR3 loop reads CASSIRPVTEAFF. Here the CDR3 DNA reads TGTGCCAGCAGCATTCGGCCGGTGACTGAAGCTTTCTTT.

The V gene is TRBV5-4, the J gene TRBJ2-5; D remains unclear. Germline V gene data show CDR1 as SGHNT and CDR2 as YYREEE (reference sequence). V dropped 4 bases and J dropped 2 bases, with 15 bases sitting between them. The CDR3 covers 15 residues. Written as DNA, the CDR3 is TGTGCCAGCAGCACCCGAGATGGCGGACAAGAGACCCAGTACTTC. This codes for CASSTRDGGQETQYF.

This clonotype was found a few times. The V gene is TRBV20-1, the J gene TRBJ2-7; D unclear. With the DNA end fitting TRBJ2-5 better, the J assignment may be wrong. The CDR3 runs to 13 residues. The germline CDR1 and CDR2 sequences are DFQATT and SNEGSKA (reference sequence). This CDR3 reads CSASRGSYQTQYF. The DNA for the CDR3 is TGCAGTGCTAGTCGTGGCTCCTACCAGACCCAGTACTTC.

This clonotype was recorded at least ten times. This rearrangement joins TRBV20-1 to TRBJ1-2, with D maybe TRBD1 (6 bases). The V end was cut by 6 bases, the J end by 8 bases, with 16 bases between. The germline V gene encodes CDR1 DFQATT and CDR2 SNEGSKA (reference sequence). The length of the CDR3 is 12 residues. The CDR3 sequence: CSAIQGLDGYTF. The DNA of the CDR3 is TGCAGTGCCATTCAGGGGTTAGACGGCTACACCTTC.

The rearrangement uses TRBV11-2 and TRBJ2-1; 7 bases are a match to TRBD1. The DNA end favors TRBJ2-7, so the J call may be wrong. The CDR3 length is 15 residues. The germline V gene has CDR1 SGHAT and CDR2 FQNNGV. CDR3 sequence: CASSPRQGYYNEQYF. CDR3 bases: TGTGCCAGCAGCCCAAGACAGGGCTACTACAATGAGCAGTACTTC.

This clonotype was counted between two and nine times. In nucleotides, the CDR3 is TGCAGTGCTAGGGGCGGGAGGACCTACAATGAGCAGTTCTTC. Protein sequence: CSARGGRTYNEQFF. The rearrangement uses TRBV20-1 and TRBJ2-1, with 8 bases fitting TRBD2. Per the germline V gene, CDR1 is DFQATT and CDR2 is SNEGSKA (reference sequence). V dropped 3 bases and J dropped 2; count of bases not matched to a gene: 3. CDR3 size: 14 residues.

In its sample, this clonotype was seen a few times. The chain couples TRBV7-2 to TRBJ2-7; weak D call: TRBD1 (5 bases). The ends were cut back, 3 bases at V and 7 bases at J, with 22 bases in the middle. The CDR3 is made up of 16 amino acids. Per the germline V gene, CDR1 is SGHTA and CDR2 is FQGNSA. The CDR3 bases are TGTGCCAGCAGCTTGAGATCTACTGACAGCTCCGGGGAGCAGTACTTC. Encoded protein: CASSLRSTDSSGEQYF.

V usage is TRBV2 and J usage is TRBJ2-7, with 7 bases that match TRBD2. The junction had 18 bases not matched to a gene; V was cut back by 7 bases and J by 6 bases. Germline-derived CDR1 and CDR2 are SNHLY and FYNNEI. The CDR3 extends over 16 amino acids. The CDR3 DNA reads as TGTGCCAGCAACTATCTGGGGGGTCCTAGCGGCGGCGAGCAGTACTTC. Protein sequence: CASNYLGGPSGGEQYF.

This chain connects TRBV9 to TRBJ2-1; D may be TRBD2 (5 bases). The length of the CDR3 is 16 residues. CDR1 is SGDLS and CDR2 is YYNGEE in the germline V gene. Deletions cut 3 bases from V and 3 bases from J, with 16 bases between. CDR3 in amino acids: CASSALGLPFYNEQFF. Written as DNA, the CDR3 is TGTGCCAGCAGCGCCCTAGGACTCCCCTTCTACAATGAGCAGTTCTTC.

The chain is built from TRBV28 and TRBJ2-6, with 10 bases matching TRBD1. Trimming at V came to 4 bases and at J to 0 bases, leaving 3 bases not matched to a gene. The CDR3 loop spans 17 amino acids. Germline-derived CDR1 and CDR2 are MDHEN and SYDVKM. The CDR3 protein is CASSWTGGPSGANVLTF. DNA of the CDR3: TGTGCCAGCAGTTGGACAGGGGGGCCCTCTGGGGCCAACGTCCTGACTTTC.

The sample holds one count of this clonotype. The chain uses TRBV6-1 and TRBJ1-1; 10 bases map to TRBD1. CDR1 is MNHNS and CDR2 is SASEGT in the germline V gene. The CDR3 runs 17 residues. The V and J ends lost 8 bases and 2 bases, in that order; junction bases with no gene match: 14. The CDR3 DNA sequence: TGTGCCAGCGGGGGAATCCGGGACAGGGGAAGAAACACTGAAGCTTTCTTT. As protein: CASGGIRDRGRNTEAFF.

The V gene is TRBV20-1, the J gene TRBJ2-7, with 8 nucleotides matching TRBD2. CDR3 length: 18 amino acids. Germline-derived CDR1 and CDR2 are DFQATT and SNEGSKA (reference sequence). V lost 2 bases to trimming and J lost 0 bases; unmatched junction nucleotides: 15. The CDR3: CSARSAGVNSANSYEQYF. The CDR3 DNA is TGCAGTGCTAGATCAGCGGGGGTAAACTCAGCGAACTCCTACGAGCAGTACTTC.

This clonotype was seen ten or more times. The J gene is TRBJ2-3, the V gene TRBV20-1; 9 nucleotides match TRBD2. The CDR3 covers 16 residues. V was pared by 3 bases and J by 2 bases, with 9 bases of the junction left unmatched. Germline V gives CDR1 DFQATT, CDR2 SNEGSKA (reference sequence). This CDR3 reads CSASGASGKHTDTQYF. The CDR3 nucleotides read TGCAGTGCTAGCGGGGCTAGCGGGAAACACACAGATACGCAGTATTTT.

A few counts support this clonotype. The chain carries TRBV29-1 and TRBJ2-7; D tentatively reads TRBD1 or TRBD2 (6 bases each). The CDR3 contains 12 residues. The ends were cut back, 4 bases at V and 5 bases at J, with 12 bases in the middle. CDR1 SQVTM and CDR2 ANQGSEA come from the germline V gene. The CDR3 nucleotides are TGCAGCGTTGGGGGGGCGTTGGACGAGCAGTACTTC. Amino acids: CSVGGALDEQYF.

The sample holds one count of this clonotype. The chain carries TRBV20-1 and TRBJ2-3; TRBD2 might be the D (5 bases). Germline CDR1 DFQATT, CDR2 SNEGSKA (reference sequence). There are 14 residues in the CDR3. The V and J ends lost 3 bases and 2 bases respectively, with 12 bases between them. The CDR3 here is CSASSPRDTDTQYF. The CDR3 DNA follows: TGCAGTGCTAGCTCTCCCCGGGACACAGATACGCAGTATTTT.

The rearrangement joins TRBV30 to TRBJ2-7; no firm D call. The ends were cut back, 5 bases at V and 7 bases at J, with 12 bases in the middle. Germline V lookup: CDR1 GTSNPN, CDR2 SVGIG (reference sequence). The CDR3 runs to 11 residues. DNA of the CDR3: TGTGCCTGGGGTTCCCTTTGGGAGCAGTACTTC. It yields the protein CAWGSLWEQYF.

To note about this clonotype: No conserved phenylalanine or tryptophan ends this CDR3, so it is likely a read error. Here the CDR3 DNA reads TGTGCCAGCAGTCTAGAAGGCAGAGGCTACACCTGC. It codes for CASSLEGRGYTC. V is TRBV12-3 or TRBV12-4 and J is TRBJ1-2; D ambiguous. The CDR3 totals 12 residues. V gave up 5 bases and J gave up 8 bases, with 12 bases separating them.

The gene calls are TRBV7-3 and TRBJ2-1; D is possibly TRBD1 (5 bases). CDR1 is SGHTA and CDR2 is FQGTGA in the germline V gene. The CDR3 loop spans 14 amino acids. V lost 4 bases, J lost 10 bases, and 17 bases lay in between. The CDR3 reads CASSSLGLPVEQFF. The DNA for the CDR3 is TGTGCCAGCAGCTCATTGGGGCTGCCGGTGGAGCAGTTCTTC. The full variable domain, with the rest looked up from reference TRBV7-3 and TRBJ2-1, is GAGVSQTPSNKVTEKGKYVELRCDPISGHTALYWYRQSLGQGPEFLIYFQGTGAADDSGLPNDRFFAVRPEGSVSTLKIQRTERGDSAVYLCASSSLGLPVEQFFGPGTRLTVL.

The CDR3 DNA sequence: TGTGCCATCAGTGGCAGCCTCACATTGAACACTGAAGCTTTCTTT. This translates into CAISGSLTLNTEAFF. The chain recombines TRBV10-3 with TRBJ1-1; D gene unclear. CDR3 length equals 15 residues. The germline CDR1 and CDR2 sequences are ENHRY and SYGVKD. V was trimmed by 4 bases and J by 0 bases, leaving 12 bases between them.

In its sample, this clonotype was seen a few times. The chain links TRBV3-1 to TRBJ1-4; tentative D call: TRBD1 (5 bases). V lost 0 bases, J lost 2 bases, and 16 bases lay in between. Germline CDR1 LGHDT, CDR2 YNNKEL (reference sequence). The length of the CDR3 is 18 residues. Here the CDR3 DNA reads TGTGCCAGCAGCCAAGAGGGCCTGAGGGGACGGACTAATGAAAAACTGTTTTTT. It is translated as CASSQEGLRGRTNEKLFF.

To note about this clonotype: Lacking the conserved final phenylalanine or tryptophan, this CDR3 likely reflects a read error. DNA of the CDR3: TGTGCCAGCTCACCACAAAGCCTGGTCCACGAGCAGTACTGC. This gives the protein CASSPQSLVHEQYC. The gene calls are TRBV18 and TRBJ2-7; D is ambiguous. Germline CDR1 is KGHSH and CDR2 is LQKENI. The CDR3 is 14 residues long. The V and J ends lost 1 base and 5 bases respectively, with 12 bases between them.

The CDR3 here is CSARDRAESYSNQPQHF. The DNA of the CDR3 is TGCAGTGCTAGAGATCGGGCAGAATCCTATAGCAATCAGCCCCAGCATTTT. The V and J genes are TRBV20-1 and TRBJ1-5, with unresolved D. V gave up 0 bases and J gave up 0 bases, with 15 bases separating them. Germline-derived CDR1 and CDR2 are DFQATT and SNEGSKA (reference sequence). The CDR3 has 17 residues.

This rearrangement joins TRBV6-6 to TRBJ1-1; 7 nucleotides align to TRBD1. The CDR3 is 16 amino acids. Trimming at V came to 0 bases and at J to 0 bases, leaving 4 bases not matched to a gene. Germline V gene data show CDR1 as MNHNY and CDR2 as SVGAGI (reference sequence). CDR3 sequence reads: CASSYSRTGVNTEAFF. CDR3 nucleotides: TGTGCCAGCAGTTACTCTCGGACAGGTGTGAACACTGAAGCTTTCTTT.